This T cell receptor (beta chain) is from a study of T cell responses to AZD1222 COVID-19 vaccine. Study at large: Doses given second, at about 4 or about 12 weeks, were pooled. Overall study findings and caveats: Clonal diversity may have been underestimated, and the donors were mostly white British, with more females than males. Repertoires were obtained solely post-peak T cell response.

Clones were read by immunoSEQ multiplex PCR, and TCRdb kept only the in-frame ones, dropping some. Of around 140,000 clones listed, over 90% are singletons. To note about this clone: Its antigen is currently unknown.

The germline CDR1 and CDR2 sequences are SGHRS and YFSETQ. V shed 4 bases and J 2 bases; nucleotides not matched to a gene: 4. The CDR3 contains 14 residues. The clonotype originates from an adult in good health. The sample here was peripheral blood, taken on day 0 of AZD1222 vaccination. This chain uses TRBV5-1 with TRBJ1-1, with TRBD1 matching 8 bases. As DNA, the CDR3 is TGCGCCAGCAGCCCCGGACAGGGAAACACTGAAGCTTTCTTT. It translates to CASSPGQGNTEAFF.